The clone carrying this TCR beta chain was seen repeatedly, ten times or more. Its antigen is not identified. Mismatch with germline at one junction end may stem from a read error. Aged about 6 to 95, donors were systemically healthy Caucasians from Russia. The data are from a study of blood T cells in healthy people across ages. Study conclusions and caveats: Older age coincided with a roughly linear decline in TCR beta diversity per million T cells. It was found that TCR beta diversity correlated strongly with the percentage of naive T cells.

A second PCR, run for about 6 to 12 cycles, used a sample-barcoded 5' primer plus a J-beta primer mix. TCRdb fed the 5' RACE reads into MiXCR, producing one record per CDR3 protein. Here the sample spans over 600,000 distinct CDR3 sequences, around 41% being singletons. The CDR3 loop spans 15 amino acids. Looked up from germline, CDR1 is SGHTA and CDR2 is FQGNSA. The specimen sequenced was blood. The clonotype originates from a man of 80 years or more in good health. This chain joins TRBV7-2 and TRBJ2-2; 9 bases agree with TRBD1. CDR3: CASSLGQGNTGELFF. CDR3 sequence (DNA): TGCGCCAGCAGCTTGGGACAGGGGAACACCGGGGAGCTGTTTTTT.